The present T cell receptor beta chain was sequenced within a study of blood T cell repertoires in COVID-19. For the study at large: The United States, Italy and Spain supplied acute and convalescent COVID-19 samples. PBMCs, B-cell-depleted T cells, or T cells were the source of the cDNA or gDNA that made up the material.

Original processing methods: Counts of nucleated cells, estimated from reference gene primer amplification, were obtained. Some clones are missing from TCRdb's copy, which holds only in-frame ones; the method was immunoSEQ multiplex PCR. V, J and clone size were drawn from that table, and D and trimming were deduced from the DNA. This sample yields around 60,000 clones, of which about 86% are seen a single time; 25% to 35% belongs to the top ten. What was sequenced was peripheral blood. This TCR was sampled from a woman aged 80 or older with active or convalescent COVID-19.

CDR3 DNA: TGTGCCAGCAGTTTAGGTGGCACAGTGGGCAATCAGCCCCAGCATTTT. Amino acids: CASSLGGTVGNQPQHF. V is TRBV28 and J is TRBJ1-5; no reliable D call. This CDR3 comprises 16 residues. The V gene's germline CDR1 is MDHEN and CDR2 SYDVKM. V was clipped by 2 bases and J by 2 bases, with 13 bases between them.